Listed below are T cell receptor beta chains from one sample, sequenced in a study of T cell repertoires in ileal Crohn's disease. TCRdb's copy holds only in-frame clones and misses some; the assay was immunoSEQ multiplex PCR. The profile shows about 14,000 clones, roughly 80% of them singletons. The sample taken for sequencing was ileal tissue. All receptors derive from an adult with Crohn's disease. CDR3s include the opening cysteine and the closing phenylalanine or tryptophan. The order of the fields is clone size, J gene, V gene, D gene, CDR3 DNA, CDR3 protein. D genes are given only for firm matches. Only some rows state a clone size, as once, few, many or a class for expanded clones.

NA TRBJ2-7 TRBV6-1 TRBD1 TGTGCCAGCAGTGGTAACACAGGGGTGCACGAGCAGTACTTC CASSGNTGVHEQYF
NA TRBJ1-2 TRBV5-6 NA TGTGCCAGCAGCTTGGGGAGACGGAGCCACTATGGCTACACCTTC CASSLGRRSHYGYTF
once TRBJ1-2 TRBV7-2 TRBD1 TGTGCCAGCAGCTTAGTGGGACAGCTTAACTATGGCTACACCTTC CASSLVGQLNYGYTF
NA TRBJ2-3 TRBV5-4 NA TGTGCCAGCAGGAAGGACAGTAGCACAGATACGCAGTATTTT CASRKDSSTDTQYF
NA TRBJ2-3 TRBV15 TRBD2 TGTGCCACCAGCAGAGATCCCCCCGGGGGGGCCATGAATACGCAGTATTTT CATSRDPPGGAMNTQYF
once TRBJ2-1 TRBV7-9 NA TGTGCCAGCGGTCTGTATGGAGGGGGCGGGGGGAATGAGCAGTTCTTC CASGLYGGGGGNEQFF
few TRBJ1-2 TRBV6-1 TRBD1 TGTGCCAGCAGTGAAGTGGCGGACAGGACTAACTATGGCTACACCTTC CASSEVADRTNYGYTF
NA TRBJ1-2 TRBV28 NA TGTGCCAGCGCGGGGGAGGGGTATGGCTACACCTTC CASAGEGYGYTF
NA TRBJ2-7 TRBV4-2 TRBD1 TGTGCCAGCAGCCAAAAACAGGGGGCAATCGACGAGCAGTACTTC CASSQKQGAIDEQYF
NA TRBJ2-7 TRBV28 NA TGTGCCAGCAGTTTAACTCGAGACTACGAGCAGTACTTC CASSLTRDYEQYF
NA TRBJ2-1 TRBV7-9 NA TGTGCCAGCAGCCCCCTTGGGTCCGGGGGAAACAATGAGCAGTTCTTC CASSPLGSGGNNEQFF
once TRBJ1-3 TRBV18 TRBD1 TGTGCCAGCTCACCAAGAGGACAGGGCTCCGGAAACACCATATATTTT CASSPRGQGSGNTIYF
few TRBJ1-4 TRBV4-1 NA TGCGCCAGCAGCCAAGATTCTGGGATTGGGGGGGAAAAACTGTTTTTT CASSQDSGIGGEKLFF
once TRBJ2-5 TRBV2 NA TGTGCCAGCAGTGAAGCTCGGCAGCGTCATTGGCGAGAGACCCAGTACTTC CASSEARQRHWRETQYF
NA TRBJ1-6 TRBV5-4 NA TGTGCCAGCAGCTTACCTAGTTCACCCCTCCACTTT CASSLPSSPLHF
NA TRBJ1-2 TRBV5-6 TRBD1 TGTGCCAGCAGCTATGGACAGGGTTTATATGGCTACACCTTC CASSYGQGLYGYTF
NA TRBJ1-1 TRBV19 NA TGTGCCAGTAAACACGGGAGCTACACTGAAGCTTTCTTT CASKHGSYTEAFF
NA TRBJ1-1 TRBV27 NA TGTGCCAGCAGTTTAGCCCCTACAACGACTACCAACACTGAAGCTTTCTTT CASSLAPTTTTNTEAFF
NA TRBJ2-3 TRBV19 NA TGTGCCAGTAGAGAGACACTTACTAGCACAGATACGCAGTATTTT CASRETLTSTDTQYF
NA TRBJ1-2 TRBV5-6 NA TGTGCCAGCAGCGCAGGAGGGACTAACTATGGCTACACCTTC CASSAGGTNYGYTF
once TRBJ2-1 TRBV5-1 TRBD2 TGCGCCAGCAGCTTGGGGTCGAGCGGGGGCCAGCAGTTCTTC CASSLGSSGGQQFF
NA TRBJ2-1 TRBV15 TRBD1 TGTGCCACCAGCATACTACAGGGGTTCGTGGACAATGAGCAGTTCTTC CATSILQGFVDNEQFF
NA TRBJ1-1 TRBV30 NA TGTGCCTGGAGCCTTAGGGGGTCCTGGGCTTTCTTT CAWSLRGSWAFF
NA TRBJ1-5 TRBV5-6 NA TGTGCCAGCAGCTTAGCAGCGGGGAACCCCCAGCCCCAGCATTTT CASSLAAGNPQPQHF
NA TRBJ1-1 TRBV6-5 NA TGTGCCAGCACCCCCCGGGTCACGGGGAGCACTGAAGCTTTCTTT CASTPRVTGSTEAFF
NA TRBJ1-2 TRBV6-1 NA TGTGCCAGCAGTGATATGGCCAGGGGAAGGTATGGCTACACCTTC CASSDMARGRYGYTF
NA TRBJ2-1 TRBV9 NA TGTGCCAGCAGTCTTTCCCAGGGAGGTGAGCAGTTCTTC CASSLSQGGEQFF
few TRBJ2-7 TRBV11-2 TRBD2 TGTGCCAGCAGCTTCGTAACTAGCGGGAGGGCCTACGAGCAGTACTTC CASSFVTSGRAYEQYF
NA TRBJ2-2 TRBV10-3 TRBD2 TGTGCCATCAGAAGCGGGGAGTATACCGGGGAGCTGTTTTTT CAIRSGEYTGELFF
NA TRBJ2-5 TRBV7-2 NA TGTGCCAGCAGCTTAGGGCCGGGGTCCGTCCAAGAGACCCAGTACTTC CASSLGPGSVQETQYF
NA TRBJ1-2 TRBV5-1 NA TGCGCCAGCAGCTCGGGGGGTACAGGGACCCATGGCTACACCTTC CASSSGGTGTHGYTF
NA TRBJ1-5 TRBV19 NA TGTGCCAGTAGTATGCCAGGGGCCGGCAATCAGCCCCAGCATTTT CASSMPGAGNQPQHF
NA TRBJ2-7 TRBV5-4 TRBD2 TGTGCCAGCAGCGGGGGGACTAGCGGAGGGCAATACGAGCAGTACTTC CASSGGTSGGQYEQYF
NA TRBJ1-2 TRBV7-6 NA TGTGCCAGCAGCCGTACTGCCGAAGATGGCTACACCTTC CASSRTAEDGYTF
NA TRBJ2-1 TRBV2 TRBD2 TGTGCCAGCACCGAAGGGACTAGCGGGACCCGTACTTACAATGAGCAGTTCTTC CASTEGTSGTRTYNEQFF
NA TRBJ1-1 TRBV7-9 NA TGTGCCAGCAGCTTAGCGAGGGAGGACACTGAAGCTTTCTTT CASSLAREDTEAFF
once TRBJ2-1 TRBV5-1 TRBD2 TGCGCCAGCAGCCCGGGGGGTCCGGGAGGGTCCGCGGGGGAGCAGTTCTTC CASSPGGPGGSAGEQFF
once TRBJ1-1 TRBV29-1 TRBD1 TGCAGCGCGGACAGGACTTTGGACACTGAAGCTTTCTTT CSADRTLDTEAFF
few TRBJ1-4 TRBV6-6 NA TGTGCCAGCAGTTACAACCCTCAAACAGAAAAACTGTTTTTT CASSYNPQTEKLFF
NA TRBJ2-3 TRBV4-2 TRBD2 TGTGCCAGCAGCCGCCGACTAGCGGAGCTCACAGATACGCAGTATTTT CASSRRLAELTDTQYF
NA TRBJ2-5 TRBV5-4 TRBD2 TGTGCCAGCAGCCCTGCCCCTAGCGGGAAAGAGACCCAGTACTTC CASSPAPSGKETQYF
once TRBJ2-7 TRBV2 TRBD2 TGTGCCAGCAGGTCGGGGGGGCACGAGCAGTACTTC CASRSGGHEQYF
NA TRBJ2-7 TRBV5-6 NA TGTGCCAGCTCAAGAGCAGGGGCCCCCTACGAGCAGTACTTC CASSRAGAPYEQYF
NA TRBJ2-3 TRBV2 NA TGTGCCAGCAGTGTAAGCAACCCACGGGATACGCAGTATTTT CASSVSNPRDTQYF
NA TRBJ1-1 TRBV5-6 NA TGTGCCGGTTGGACGGGGACTGAGGGTTTCTTT CAGWTGTEGFF
few TRBJ2-5 TRBV7-7 NA TGTGCTAGCAGCCCTCGAGTCAGGGTGCAAGAGACCCAGTACTTC CASSPRVRVQETQYF
once TRBJ2-5 TRBV5-1 NA TGCGCCAGCAGCTTGGATCGGGAGACCCAGTACTTC CASSLDRETQYF
NA TRBJ1-3 TRBV2 NA TGTGCCAGCCAGGCAGACTCTGGAAACACCATATATTTT CASQADSGNTIYF
NA TRBJ2-3 TRBV5-1 TRBD2 TGCGCCAGCAGCTTGGCTAGCGGGACAGATACGCAGTATTTT CASSLASGTDTQYF
NA TRBJ1-1 TRBV30 TRBD1 TGTGCCTGGAGTGCCCTACAGGGGGCTTTTAATCTGAACACTGAAGCTTTCTTT CAWSALQGAFNLNTEAFF
NA TRBJ1-2 TRBV19 TRBD1 TGTGCCAGTAGCCTCGGACAGGGTGGTGGCTACACCTTC CASSLGQGGGYTF
once TRBJ2-1 TRBV5-8 TRBD2 TGTGCCAGCAGCTTGCGTGGGCCTAGCGGGAATCTTGAGCAGTTCTTC CASSLRGPSGNLEQFF
NA TRBJ1-2 TRBV2 NA TGTGCCAGCAGTGAGCCCACGGGGGGGGCTTTCTATGGCTACACCTTC CASSEPTGGAFYGYTF
NA TRBJ1-2 TRBV5-4 TRBD1 TGTGCCAGCAGCTCCGGACAGGCAGGCTACACCTTC CASSSGQAGYTF
NA TRBJ1-3 TRBV28 NA TGTGCCAGCAGTTTTCACGCAGGGGAGTATGGAAACACCATATATTTT CASSFHAGEYGNTIYF
NA TRBJ2-1 TRBV6-5 TRBD1 TGTGCCAGCAGTTACCTACAGGGGAATGAGCAGTTCTTC CASSYLQGNEQFF
NA TRBJ2-7 TRBV5-4 NA TGTGCCAGCAGCCCTAGCCTGTCCTACGAGCAGTACTTC CASSPSLSYEQYF
NA TRBJ2-7 TRBV28 NA TGTGCCAGCAGTTCCCCGAGCGGTCTAGGTCTCCCCCGCGAGCAGTACTTC CASSSPSGLGLPREQYF
NA TRBJ2-7 TRBV6-6 TRBD1 TGTGCCAGCAGTGACTCGGACAGGGGCTACGAGCAGTACTTC CASSDSDRGYEQYF